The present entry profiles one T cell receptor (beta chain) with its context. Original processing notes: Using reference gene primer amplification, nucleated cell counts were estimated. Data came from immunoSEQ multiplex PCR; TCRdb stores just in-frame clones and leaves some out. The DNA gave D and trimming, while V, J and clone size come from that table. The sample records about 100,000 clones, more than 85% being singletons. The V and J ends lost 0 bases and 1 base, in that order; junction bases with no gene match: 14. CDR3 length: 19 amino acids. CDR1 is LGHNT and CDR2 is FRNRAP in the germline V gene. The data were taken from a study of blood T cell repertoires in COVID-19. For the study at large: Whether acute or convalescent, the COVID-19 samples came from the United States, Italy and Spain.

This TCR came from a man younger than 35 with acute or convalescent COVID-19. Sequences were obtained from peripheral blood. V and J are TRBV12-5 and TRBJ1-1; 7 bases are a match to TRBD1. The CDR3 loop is CASGLVPSGQKHGNTEAFF. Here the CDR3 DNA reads TGTGCTAGTGGTTTGGTACCCTCGGGACAGAAGCATGGGAACACTGAAGCTTTCTTT.